These T cell receptor beta chains were read from a single sample in a study of OX40 agonist ivuxolimab in advanced cancers. Generated by immunoSEQ multiplex PCR, the TCRdb table keeps only in-frame clones and is missing some. The top ten clones hold under 7% of a sample with 60,000 to 70,000 clones, roughly 87% of them seen once. Here the sequenced sample was CD4+ or CD8+ T cells sorted from blood, taken in a trial of the OX40 agonist ivuxolimab. The receptors were gathered from an adult with an advanced solid tumor such as melanoma, head and neck, liver or kidney cancer. Both conserved end residues are part of each CDR3. A D gene is named only where the DNA matches it firmly. Expanded clones are given a class, and other clones once, few, many or no size at all.

NA,NA,14,TRBV5-1,TRBJ2-2,CASRAPHQDGELFF,TGCGCCAGCAGGGCCCCCCACCAAGACGGGGAGCTGTTTTTT
NA,NA,13,TRBV5-6,TRBJ1-4,CASSLGSNEKLFF,TGTGCCAGCAGCTTGGGCTCTAATGAAAAACTGTTTTTT
NA,once,15,TRBV6-5,TRBJ1-6,CASSYSGGPNSPLHF,TGTGCCAGCAGTTACTCTGGGGGGCCAAATTCACCCCTCCACTTT
NA,NA,14,TRBV9,TRBJ2-1,CASNQDVSYNEQFF,TGTGCCAGCAACCAGGACGTTTCCTACAATGAGCAGTTCTTC
TRBD1,once,16,TRBV5-1,TRBJ2-2,CASSWTGGFGTGELFF,TGCGCCAGCAGCTGGACAGGGGGCTTCGGCACCGGGGAGCTGTTTTTT
NA,once,13,TRBV2,TRBJ1-1,CASSGIGETEAFF,TGTGCCAGCAGTGGCATAGGGGAGACTGAAGCTTTCTTT
NA,large,16,TRBV19,TRBJ2-5,CASSKRDRPSRETQYF,TGTGCCAGTAGCAAAAGGGACCGACCTAGTAGAGAGACCCAGTACTTC
NA,once,15,TRBV28,TRBJ2-1,CASSSWGSSYNEQFF,TGTGCCAGCAGTTCGTGGGGGTCCTCCTACAATGAGCAGTTCTTC
NA,once,12,TRBV7-9,TRBJ2-1,CASSLYRDEQFF,TGTGCCAGCAGCTTATACAGGGACGAACAGTTCTTC
TRBD1,NA,18,TRBV19,TRBJ1-3,CASNNGPGTGLSGNTIYF,TGTGCCAGCAATAATGGACCCGGGACAGGGCTATCTGGAAACACCATATATTTT
NA,NA,14,TRBV30,TRBJ2-3,CAWSPGIPTDTQYF,TGTGCCTGGAGTCCCGGGATCCCCACAGATACGCAGTATTTT
NA,NA,12,TRBV10-3,TRBJ1-2,CAISDEGNGYTF,TGTGCCATCAGTGACGAGGGGAATGGCTACACCTTC
NA,NA,13,TRBV29-1,TRBJ1-1,CSARDSPRDEAFF,TGCAGCGCGAGAGACTCACCGCGGGATGAAGCTTTCTTT
NA,NA,13,TRBV7-9,TRBJ1-2,CASSLLETRIYTF,TGTGCCAGCAGCTTACTCGAGACAAGAATCTACACCTTC
TRBD2,NA,16,TRBV7-2,TRBJ2-4,CASSLERGGRGNIQYF,TGTGCCAGCAGCTTAGAGCGGGGGGGCCGGGGAAACATTCAGTACTTC
NA,NA,13,TRBV30,TRBJ2-5,CAWSAGYGGTQYF,TGTGCCTGGAGTGCAGGGTATGGGGGGACCCAGTACTTC
NA,NA,15,TRBV7-2,TRBJ1-2,CASSHRGGENYGYTF,TGTGCCAGCAGCCACCGGGGTGGAGAAAACTATGGCTACACCTTC
NA,NA,13,TRBV2,TRBJ1-2,CASTVQGDYGYTF,TGTGCCAGCACCGTACAGGGAGACTATGGCTACACCTTC
NA,NA,14,TRBV7-9,TRBJ1-6,CASSSEDSNSPLHF,TGTGCCAGCAGCTCAGAAGACAGCAATTCACCCCTCCACTTT
NA,once,14,TRBV4-2,TRBJ2-5,CASSQTTVQETQYF,TGTGCCAGCAGCCAAACTACGGTCCAAGAGACCCAGTACTTC
TRBD2,NA,16,TRBV10-3,TRBJ2-7,CASSYSTSGSSYEQYF,TGTGCCAGCAGTTACTCGACTAGCGGTAGCTCCTACGAGCAGTACTTC
NA,few,16,TRBV7-9,TRBJ1-6,CASSFPKVGVDSPLHF,TGTGCCAGCAGCTTCCCTAAGGTCGGAGTGGATTCACCCCTCCACTTT
NA,NA,13,TRBV5-4,TRBJ1-6,CASSSGGTSPLHF,TGTGCCAGCAGCTCTGGGGGGACGTCACCCCTCCACTTT
NA,NA,13,TRBV6-5,TRBJ1-2,CASSLDSGSGYTF,TGTGCCAGCAGTTTGGACTCGGGGAGCGGCTACACCTTC